This TCR beta chain was sequenced for a study of blood T cell repertoires in COVID-19. CDR1 is SEHNR, CDR2 FQNEAQ, per germline (reference sequence). V gave up 1 base and J gave up 5 bases, with 18 bases separating them. The CDR3 has 17 residues. Using immunoSEQ multiplex PCR, the repertoire was profiled, and TCRdb retains in-frame clones only, with some absent. Of approximately 29,000 clones in the sample, 85% to 90% were seen once. The sequenced sample consisted of peripheral blood. The V call is TRBV7-9, the J call TRBJ2-1, with a possible D match to TRBD2 (6 bases). This sequence originates from a man aged 65 to 79 with active COVID-19. CDR3: CASSLDRWASVHNEQFF. The CDR3 DNA reads TGTGCCAGCAGCTTAGATAGGTGGGCTAGCGTGCACAATGAGCAGTTCTTC.